The clone carrying this TCR beta chain was seen more than once but under ten times. Its cognate antigen is unknown. PCR was performed using 60 Vbeta and 13 Jbeta primers. Method: immunoSEQ multiplex PCR; TCRdb's copy keeps in-frame clones and lacks some. The table records about 180,000 clones, approximately 73% of them present only once. This sample was included in a study of cytomegalovirus exposure and HLA in healthy donors. Looking at the study overall: As an earlier analysis found, around 190 million T cells yielded about 120 million unique TCR beta sequences.

J gave up 2 bases and V 3 bases, and 9 bases lay outside the gene matches. Germline V CDR1 and CDR2: GTSNPN, SVGIG (reference sequence). This CDR3 is built from 16 residues. Study-wide results and limits: The listing of roughly 160 TCR beta chains classed them as cytomegalovirus-associated. Across donors, presence/absence analyses took sequencing depth to be roughly uniform. Sequencing likely caused a cluster of highly shared sequence variants.

The chain recombines TRBV30 with TRBJ2-3; 9 bases are shared with TRBD1. The sequence was obtained from a woman in her 30s in good health and CMV-seropositive. What was sequenced was PBMCs. The CDR3 reads CAWRIPRTGDTDTQYF. DNA of the CDR3: TGTGCCTGGAGAATCCCCCGGACAGGGGACACAGATACGCAGTATTTT.